This section outlines one T cell receptor beta chain sequence together with its context. This clone's antigen is unknown. These data come from a study of cytomegalovirus exposure and HLA in healthy donors (dated by TCRdb to about 2017). With respect to the entire study: An earlier analysis of several hundred of the donors reported roughly 300 Gb of sequence data and some 120 million unique TCR beta sequences from about 179 million T cells. An early release covering roughly 640 HLA-typed donors comprised 250 to 350 gigabases of sequencing data and approximately 85 million unique TCR sequences. Among the approximately 400 genotyped donors, around 81% belonged to the genetic ancestry cluster associated with self-reported Caucasian donors. The aim of the study was to test whether cataloging public T cell receptors could identify signatures of past pathogen exposure. The study used immunosequencing to profile the T cell repertoires of approximately 640 subjects and linked those repertoires to cytomegalovirus serostatus. A separate validation cohort of 100 to 150 different subjects was used in addition to the 666-subject first cohort. High-throughput TCR immunosequencing, statistical association of individual TCRs with disease status, and machine learning were combined to predict cytomegalovirus infection status. In a later analysis, previously published TCR beta repertoires from 550 to 700 donors were re-analyzed and high-resolution HLA genotyping was added so that TCR occurrence patterns could be studied. Rather than using new phenotypic data, the later analysis identified candidate immune exposures from TCR beta sequences and from how often those sequences occurred across donors. In an earlier analysis of several hundred of the donors, high-throughput TCR beta sequencing was used to judge whether each TCR beta V gene segment behaved as functional or pseudogenic. Alongside the repertoire data, information on donor age, sex, ethnicity and CMV serostatus was compiled. A later genetic analysis used genome-wide SNP genotypes for about 65% of the 666 donors, treating that subset as a discovery cohort. All discovery cohort repertoires had been generated on a single sequencing platform. Both class I and class II loci were covered by HLA typing, at four-digit resolution. The number of typed donors differed by locus: about 620-640 for A, B, C, DRB1 and DQB1; approximately 520 for DQA1; approximately 600 for DPA1; and 450 to 480 for DPB1. Several DR-DQ haplotypes were handled as single units for association and clustering because linkage in the cohort was strong. On average, about 240,000 unique TCR beta nucleotide sequences were sequenced per donor among a few hundred genotyped donors of the cohort, with roughly 20% of those sequences being non-productive.

The cohort consisted of hundreds of healthy bone marrow donors. At the time of sampling, every cohort member was nominally healthy, though immune exposures that went unrecorded were likely present. The donor was CMV seropositive and was included in the group of approximately 300 seropositive cohort members. Each donor provided a peripheral blood sample, and peripheral blood mononuclear cells were used for TCR beta sequencing. The Qiagen DNeasy Blood Extraction Kit was used to extract genomic DNA from the blood cell samples. The library was made by the immunoSEQ multiplex PCR assay. For the multiplex PCR, a mixture combining 60 forward primers for TCR Vbeta segments and 13 reverse primers for TCR Jbeta segments was used. The CDR3 region of rearranged TCR beta genes was amplified from genomic DNA with a multiplex PCR assay. The Illumina HiSeq System was used to sequence the amplified TCR beta libraries as 87-base-pair reads. The paper's processing steps were these. A later analysis counted 65 million to 90 million unique TCR beta chains across the 550 to 700 repertoires, and 10 million to 12 million of these chains were shared by at least two donors. Raw reads were error-corrected and collapsed into unique sequences by a nearest-neighbor algorithm in which closely related sequences were merged to remove PCR and sequencing errors. CDR3 sequences were aligned to IMGT reference sequences to assign V, D and J gene segments. Each retained sequence needed at least a six-nucleotide match to both a V gene segment and a J gene segment. Rearrangements were classified as productive when the CDR3 lacked stop codons and remained in frame with V and J, and all other rearrangements were classified as non-productive. Following IMGT convention, CDR3 was defined as the stretch from the second conserved V-encoded cysteine to the conserved J-encoded phenylalanine. The earlier analysis of some 600 of the donors excluded sequences that lacked an unambiguous match to a single V gene segment. An earlier analysis of about 600 of the donors called V segments functional above 56.7% productive rearrangements and segregating when the between-donor standard deviation exceeded 5%. A statistical classification framework was built to diagnose cytomegalovirus status from the catalog of TCR beta chain sequences. V and J gene assignment, in a later analysis, came from comparing TCR nucleotide sequences with IMGT/GENE-DB human TR gene sequences. The TCRdist pipeline was used in a later analysis to assign CDR3 sequences and most-parsimonious VDJ recombination scenarios. In a later analysis, every TCR beta chain was defined by the combination of its CDR3 amino acid sequence and its V-gene family, and reads without a unique V-gene family were dropped. In a later analysis, a few hundred highly shared, low-generation-probability nucleotide sequences were removed to address suspected cross-contamination and a sequencing artifact. For each public chain, a later analysis derived a clonal expansion index from normalized ranks of inferred template counts within each repertoire. A later analysis computed generation probabilities with a VDJ recombination model fitted to out-of-frame rearrangements, and checked the results against IGoR. In a later analysis, hypergeometric tests were used to score TCR-TCR, TCR-HLA and TCR-CMV co-occurrence, with a repertoire-size bias correction applied to TCR pairs. False discovery rates were estimated in a later analysis by permuting HLA or CMV assignments 20 times. In a later analysis, co-occurring TCRs were grouped using DBSCAN, with TCRdist sequence similarity added in when clustering inside HLA-allele-positive subsets. Co-occurrence clustering excluded repertoires with fewer than 30,000 or more than 120,000 public chains, plus five with anomalous nucleotide sharing. Drawn from immuneACCESS, this table holds only the in-frame rearrangements with V and J called that TCRdb kept. Clones are partly lost; checked studies trace under half to an unresolved V gene and leave the rest unexplained. The V and J calls and clone size were taken over from that table, and D and trimming were inferred from the DNA. This sample's clone table shows about 70,000 clones. The ten top clones hold approximately 2.4% of the sample.

V gives up 0 bases and J gives up 4 bases, and the segment between their germline ends measures 9 bases. The germline V gene yields SGDLS for CDR1 and YYNGEE for CDR2. The CDR3 runs 14 residues from the cysteine to the phenylalanine. Solely the CDR3 DNA is kept, with 42 bases framed from the first base. The research as a whole found: A total of about 180 TCR beta chains were listed by the study as associated with cytomegalovirus. A later analysis reported that several top co-occurrence clusters appeared linked to parvovirus B19, influenza, CMV and Epstein-Barr virus. A later genetic analysis reported fewer N-insertions in productive TCRs among donors in an Asian-associated ancestry cluster than the 666-donor mean. Presence/absence analyses assumed roughly uniform sequencing depth across donors, an assumption that may not hold. The classifier was reported to diagnose cytomegalovirus status with high specificity and sensitivity in both the original and validation cohorts. When HLA alleles, especially DR and DQ, strongly co-occurred, TCR associations were difficult to assign to individual alleles. Broadly in line with IMGT annotations, most TCR beta V segments showed up in productive rearrangements about 87% or about 30% of the time in an earlier analysis of some 590 of the donors. Most CMV-associated TCR beta chains appeared to be HLA-restricted in a later analysis, and the HLA associations seemed to be driven largely by CMV exposure. In a later analysis, some 17,000 TCR beta sequences were associated with specific HLA alleles at a false discovery rate of 0.05. Because HLA typing was missing for some donors at each locus, association tests included only the typed subset. According to a later analysis, TCR association rates differed among HLA loci, with DRB1 alleles showing the most associated TCRs and HLA-C alleles showing the fewest. A later genetic analysis associated a missense DCLRE1C variant with V-gene and J-gene trimming of TCR beta chains, and an independent cohort replicated the association. In a later analysis, HLA-associated TCR beta chains were found to be more clonally expanded and to have lower generation probabilities than equally common non-associated chains. Some IMGT-functional V segments, including TRBV6-2 and TRBV6-3, could not be told apart with the 87-base-pair reads, so those segments were excluded. Correlated functional status among segregating V segments might be attributable to linkage disequilibrium, but an unknown experimental factor could not be ruled out. A cluster of highly shared sequence variants was judged likely to be a technical artifact of the sequencing pipeline. For the cohort, immune exposure information was limited to CMV serostatus. A further reported finding was that TCR beta sequences accurately predicted the HLA-A and HLA-B alleles for most subjects in the first cohort. The cohort was sequenced for TCR beta chains only, and without alpha or paired-chain data the features that could be detected were limited. In vitro tests confirmed that a few of the cytomegalovirus-associated TCR beta chains recognize cytomegalovirus antigens. Seventeen rarely observed V segments, including chromosome 9 orphons, were excluded from the earlier analysis of about 610 of the donors because counts were too low. The authors suggested that the approach could potentially be extended to other disease states and immunological phenotypes. Across donors, most TCR sequences were observed very rarely, whereas some public TCRs were present in many individuals.

Sequenced: PBMCs. The receptor was derived from a female donor in good health and CMV-seropositive. The chain is encoded by TRBV9 joined to TRBJ2-3, with the D segment identity uncertain. The nucleotide sequence is TGTGCCAGCAGCGTAGCGAGAGATGCAGATACGCAGTATTTT. Translated, it reads CASSVARDADTQYF.